The rows below give T cell receptor beta chains drawn from one sample of a study of read filtering for tumor transcriptome and immune sequencing. MiXCR, applied by TCRdb to the reads, yields one record per CDR3 protein. The profile shows 75,000 to 95,000 distinct CDR3 sequences, 20% to 25% of them singletons. The sequencing sample was made of a population of CD138-negative cells sorted from bone marrow. All receptors derive from a donor aged 40 or older with multiple myeloma. Both conserved end residues are part of each CDR3. A D gene is named only where the DNA matches it firmly. Rows may omit the clone size; those that give it use once, few, many or a size class.

clone_size	d_call	v_call	j_call	cdr3_aa	cdr3_nt
many	.	TRBV11-2	TRBJ2-1	CASSTQAPNEQFF	TGTGCCAGCAGCACCCAGGCCCCCAATGAGCAGTTCTTC
many	.	TRBV28	TRBJ2-7	CASSPRGGANEQYF	TGTGCCAGCAGTCCCCGTGGGGGGGCCAACGAGCAGTACTTC
few	TRBD2	TRBV5-6	TRBJ2-5	CASSGLAGQQETQYF	TGTGCCAGCAGCGGGTTAGCGGGGCAACAAGAGACCCAGTACTTC
.	TRBD1	TRBV14	TRBJ1-1	CASSQFRDRQAFF	TGTGCCAGCAGCCAGTTCCGGGACAGGCAAGCTTTCTTT
.	.	TRBV19	TRBJ2-2	CASSGQGRYTGELFF	TGTGCCAGTAGTGGGCAGGGGCGGTACACCGGGGAGCTGTTTTTT
many	.	TRBV28	TRBJ2-5	CASSLELRKTQYF	TGTGCCAGCAGTTTAGAGTTGAGGAAGACCCAGTACTTC
many	.	TRBV18	TRBJ2-7	CASSPEYEQYF	TGTGCCAGCTCCCCGGAATACGAGCAGTACTTC
few	.	TRBV5-6	TRBJ2-5	CASSIIGRDETQYF	TGTGCCAGCAGCATAATCGGCAGGGATGAGACCCAGTACTTC
.	TRBD2	TRBV7-9	TRBJ2-1	CASSLLAGGYNEQSF	TGTGCCAGCAGCTTACTAGCGGGGGGTTACAATGAGCAGTCCTTC
.	TRBD2	TRBV5-1	TRBJ2-5	CASSSKGASGGKTQYF	TGCGCCAGCAGCTCGAAGGGGGCTAGCGGGGGGAAGACCCAGTACTTC
.	.	TRBV1	TRBJ2-7	CTSSQDGGGPWYEQYF	TGCACCAGCAGCCAAGATGGGGGGGGGCCGTGGTACGAGCAGTACTTC
once	.	TRBV5-5	TRBJ1-5	CASSWSWQSGQPQHF	TGTGCCAGCAGCTGGTCTTGGCAGAGTGGGCAGCCCCAGCATTTT
many	TRBD1	TRBV10-3	TRBJ1-5	CAIRGQIGQPQHF	TGTGCCATCAGGGGACAGATTGGTCAGCCCCAGCATTTT
many	TRBD1	TRBV7-9	TRBJ2-1	CASVPPPQGAYNEQFF	TGTGCCAGCGTCCCCCCCCCACAGGGGGCCTACAATGAGCAGTTCTTC
many	.	TRBV28	TRBJ2-7	CASPAPPSYEQYF	TGTGCCAGCCCGGCCCCTCCGAGCTACGAGCAGTACTTC
many	.	TRBV27	TRBJ2-5	CAGLLAEGRLETQYF	TGTGCCGGCCTACTTGCGGAGGGGCGATTGGAGACCCAGTACTTC
.	.	TRBV7-9	TRBJ1-2	CASSSYREYHGYTF	TGTGCCAGCAGCTCATATAGGGAGTACCACGGCTACACCTTC
many	.	TRBV5-1	TRBJ1-4	CASSRDEPTNEKLFF	TGCGCCAGCAGCCGCGACGAACCAACTAATGAAAAACTGTTTTTT
many	.	TRBV13	TRBJ1-4	CASSSRDGNEKLFF	TGTGCCAGCAGCTCCCGGGACGGGAATGAAAAACTGTTTTTT
many	TRBD2	TRBV20-1	TRBJ2-3	CSATRGADTDTQYF	TGCAGTGCCACGCGGGGGGCTGACACAGATACGCAGTATTTT
.	TRBD1	TRBV18	TRBJ1-1	CASSSTGGVNTEAFF	TGTGCCAGCTCATCGACAGGGGGCGTGAACACTGAAGCTTTCTTT
.	.	TRBV7-9	TRBJ2-5	CASSLASGWETQYF	TGTGCCAGCAGCTTAGCTAGCGGATGGGAGACCCAGTACTTC
many	.	TRBV7-3	TRBJ2-2	CASSLRGATGELFF	TGTGCCAGCAGCTTACGGGGGGCAACCGGGGAGCTGTTTTTT
many	.	TRBV2	TRBJ2-4	CASQRTLAKNIQYF	TGTGCCAGCCAACGAACCCTAGCCAAAAACATTCAGTACTTC
.	.	TRBV2	TRBJ2-3	CASSEEAFRTDTQYF	TGTGCCAGCAGTGAGGAGGCTTTTCGCACAGATACGCAGTATTTT
.	.	TRBV9	TRBJ1-1	CASSALGGSNTEAFF	TGTGCCAGCAGCGCCCTGGGGGGCTCGAACACTGAAGCTTTCTTT
.	.	TRBV29-1	TRBJ1-1	CSVEDVGLVNTEAFF	TGCAGCGTTGAGGATGTAGGACTGGTGAACACTGAAGCTTTCTTT
.	.	TRBV6-5	TRBJ2-7	CASSRPSSYEQYF	TGTGCCAGCAGCCGCCCAAGCTCCTACGAGCAGTACTTC
.	TRBD1	TRBV3-1	TRBJ2-3	CASRLRQGATDTQYF	TGTGCCAGCAGACTCCGACAGGGGGCCACAGATACGCAGTATTTT
.	.	TRBV30	TRBJ2-1	CAWSVGRPLGSYNEQSF	TGTGCCTGGAGTGTAGGCAGGCCGCTAGGCTCCTACAATGAGCAGTCCTTC
many	.	TRBV7-2	TRBJ2-7	CASSFLQTGEQYF	TGTGCCAGCAGCTTCCTCCAAACGGGAGAGCAGTACTTC
many	TRBD2	TRBV2	TRBJ2-3	CASANLAAEGDTQYF	TGTGCCAGCGCGAACCTAGCGGCCGAGGGAGATACGCAGTATTTT
few	.	TRBV9	TRBJ1-5	CASSVGGINQPQHF	TGTGCCAGCAGCGTAGGAGGGATCAACCAGCCCCAGCATTTT